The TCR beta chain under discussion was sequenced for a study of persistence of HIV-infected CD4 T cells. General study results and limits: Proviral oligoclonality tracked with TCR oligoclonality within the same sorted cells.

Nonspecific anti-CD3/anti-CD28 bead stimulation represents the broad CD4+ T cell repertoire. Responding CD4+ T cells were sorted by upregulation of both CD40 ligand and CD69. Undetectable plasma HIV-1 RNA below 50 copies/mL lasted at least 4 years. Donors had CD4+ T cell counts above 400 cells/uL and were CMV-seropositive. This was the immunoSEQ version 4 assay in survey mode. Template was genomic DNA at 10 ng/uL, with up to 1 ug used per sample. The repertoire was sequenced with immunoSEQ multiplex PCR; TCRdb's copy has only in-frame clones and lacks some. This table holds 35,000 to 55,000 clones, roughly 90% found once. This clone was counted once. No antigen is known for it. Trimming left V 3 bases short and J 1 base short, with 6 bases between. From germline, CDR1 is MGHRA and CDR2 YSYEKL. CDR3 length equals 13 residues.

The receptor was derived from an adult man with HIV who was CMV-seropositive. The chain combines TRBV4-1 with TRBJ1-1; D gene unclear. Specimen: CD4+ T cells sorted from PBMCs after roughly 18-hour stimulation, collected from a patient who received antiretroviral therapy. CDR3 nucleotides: TGCGCCAGCAGCCAGCAAAGGAACACTGAAGCTTTCTTT. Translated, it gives CASSQQRNTEAFF.